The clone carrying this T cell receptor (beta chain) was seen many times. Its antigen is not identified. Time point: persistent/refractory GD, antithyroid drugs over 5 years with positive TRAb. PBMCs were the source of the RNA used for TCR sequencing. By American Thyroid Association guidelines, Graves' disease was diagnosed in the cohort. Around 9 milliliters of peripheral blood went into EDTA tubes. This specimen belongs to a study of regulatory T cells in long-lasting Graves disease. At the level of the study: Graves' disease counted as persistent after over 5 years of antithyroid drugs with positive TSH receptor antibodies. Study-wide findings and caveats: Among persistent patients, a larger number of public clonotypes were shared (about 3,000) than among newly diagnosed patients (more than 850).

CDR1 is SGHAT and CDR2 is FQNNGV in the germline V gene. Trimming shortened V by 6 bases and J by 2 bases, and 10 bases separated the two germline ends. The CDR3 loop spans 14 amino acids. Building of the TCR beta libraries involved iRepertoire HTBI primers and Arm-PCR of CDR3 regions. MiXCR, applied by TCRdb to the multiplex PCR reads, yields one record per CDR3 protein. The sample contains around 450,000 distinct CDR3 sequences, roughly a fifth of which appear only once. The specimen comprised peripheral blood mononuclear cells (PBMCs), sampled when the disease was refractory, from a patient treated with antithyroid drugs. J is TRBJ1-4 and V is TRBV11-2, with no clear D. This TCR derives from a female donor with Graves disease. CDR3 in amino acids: CASSREGTNEKLFF. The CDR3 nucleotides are TGTGCCAGCAGTCGGGAGGGCACTAATGAAAAACTGTTTTTT.